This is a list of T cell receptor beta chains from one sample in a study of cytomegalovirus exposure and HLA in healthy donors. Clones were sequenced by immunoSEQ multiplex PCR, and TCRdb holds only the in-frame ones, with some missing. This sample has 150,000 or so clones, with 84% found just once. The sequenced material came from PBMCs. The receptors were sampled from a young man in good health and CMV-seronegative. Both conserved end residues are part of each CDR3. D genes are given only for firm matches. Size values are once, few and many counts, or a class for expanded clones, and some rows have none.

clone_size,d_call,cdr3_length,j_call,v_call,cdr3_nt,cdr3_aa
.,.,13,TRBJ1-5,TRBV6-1,TGTGCCAGCAGTGAACAGTTGGATCAGCCCCAGCATTTT,CASSEQLDQPQHF
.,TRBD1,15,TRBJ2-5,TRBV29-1,TGCAGCGTCGACCTCCGGGACAGAGGGGGAGAGACCCAGTACTTC,CSVDLRDRGGETQYF
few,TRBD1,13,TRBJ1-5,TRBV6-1,TGTGCCGTAGACAGGGTCGGCAATCAGCCCCAGCATTTT,CAVDRVGNQPQHF
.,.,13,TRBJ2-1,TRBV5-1,TGCGCCAGCAGCTTGGCCGCGGGCAATGAGCAGTTCTTC,CASSLAAGNEQFF
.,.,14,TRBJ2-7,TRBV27,TGTGCCAGCAGTCCGCACTTCAACTCCTACGAGCAGTACTTC,CASSPHFNSYEQYF
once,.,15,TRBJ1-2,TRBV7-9,TGTGCCAGCGGGGGGGGTAAGGGAACTAACTATGGCTACACCTTC,CASGGGKGTNYGYTF
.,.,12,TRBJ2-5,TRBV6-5,TGTGCCAGCAGTTTTCAGGGGGAGACCCAGTACTTC,CASSFQGETQYF
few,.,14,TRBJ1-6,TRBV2,TGTGCCAGCTGTTTGGGACAATATAATTCACCCCTCCACTTT,CASCLGQYNSPLHF
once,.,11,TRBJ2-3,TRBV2,TGTGCCAGCACCTCCCCAGATACGCAGTATTTT,CASTSPDTQYF
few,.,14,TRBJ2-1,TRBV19,TGTGCCAGTACCAGCGTGGGCTCCTACAATGAGCAGTTCTTC,CASTSVGSYNEQFF
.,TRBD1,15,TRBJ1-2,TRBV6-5,TGTGCCAGCAGTTACCCGGGACAGGGGGCAGGAGGCTACACCTTC,CASSYPGQGAGGYTF